Sequencing of this T cell receptor (beta chain) was carried out in a study of blood T cells in healthy people across ages. Study-wide context: About one barcoded beta molecule was captured per two T cells (by template switching). Regarding the study as a whole: When one million T cells were used, diversity estimates were thought to be underestimates.

This clonotype was counted between two and nine times. Its matching antigen is unknown. Total RNA extracted from each sample amounted to at least 6 micrograms. Primed by a sample-barcoded 5' primer and a J-beta primer mix, a second PCR proceeded for 7 to 11 cycles. TCRdb fed the 5' RACE reads into MiXCR, producing one record per CDR3 protein. In the table there are fewer than 1,000,000 distinct CDR3 sequences, more than 35% of which are singletons. Germline V gene data show CDR1 as LNHNV and CDR2 as YYDKDF (reference sequence). The CDR3 runs 21 residues. V and J are TRBV15 and TRBJ2-1; 15 bases are a match to TRBD2. TRBJ2-7 explains the end of the DNA better; the J call may be wrong. This receptor was taken from a man aged 80 or over in good health. Sequencing was performed on blood. This CDR3 is CATSRPRTSGRDRSSYNEQYF. The CDR3 DNA reads TGTGCCACCAGCAGGCCCCGGACTAGCGGGAGGGATAGGAGCTCCTACAATGAGCAGTACTTC.